This T cell receptor (beta chain) was recovered during a study of cytomegalovirus exposure and HLA in healthy donors. The PCR was carried out with 60 Vbeta primers and 13 Jbeta primers. Sequenced by immunoSEQ multiplex PCR; TCRdb stores in-frame clones only, minus some. The sample has roughly 110,000 clones; 70% to 80% are singletons. The sequencing sample was made of PBMCs. This TCR came from a female donor in good health and CMV-seronegative.

CDR3 residues: CAWNRGTGNTIYF. DNA of the CDR3: TGTGCCTGGAATCGGGGGACTGGAAACACCATATATTTT. The rearrangement uses TRBV30 and TRBJ1-3; D possibly corresponds to TRBD1 (5 bases). The V end lost 4 bases, the J end lost 2 bases, and 9 bases lay between the germline ends. The CDR3 runs to 13 residues. Germline V gene lookup returns CDR1 GTSNPN and CDR2 SVGIG (reference sequence).